Below are 10 T cell receptor beta chains sequenced from a single sample in a study of T-cell memory formation after mild COVID-19. TCRdb re-derived calls from the 5' RACE reads in MiXCR, one entry per CDR3 protein. The table records approximately 150,000 distinct CDR3 sequences, 6% to 7% of them present only once. The material sequenced was PBMCs or a T cell subset sorted from them (not recorded which). Receptors originate from an adult woman who had mild COVID-19 (a few samples of this study predate the infection). Cell type and time point are not known.

The CDR3 sequence: CATSDPRYPGNEQFF. For the CDR3, the DNA is TGTGCCACCAGTGATCCACGGTACCCAGGCAATGAGCAGTTCTTC. J is TRBJ2-1 and V is TRBV24-1, with D unclear. Trimming cost V 3 bases and J 6 bases, with 14 bases left between them. The CDR3 is made up of 15 amino acids. Germline loops: CDR1 KGHDR, CDR2 SFDVKD.

This clonotype was seen at least ten times. J is TRBJ2-6 and V is TRBV27; D is uncertain. Trimming cost V 5 bases and J 0 bases, with 8 bases left between them. This CDR3 is 15 amino acids long. Germline V gene lookup returns CDR1 MNHEY and CDR2 SMNVEV (reference sequence). The CDR3 nucleotides read TGTGCCAGCAGTGTTGGGTCCTCTGGGGCCAACGTCCTGACTTTC. It is translated as CASSVGSSGANVLTF.

This clonotype was seen repeatedly, ten times or more. V usage is TRBV20-1 and J usage is TRBJ2-3; TRBD1 or TRBD2 may be the D gene (5 bases each). V gave up 6 bases and J gave up 2 bases, with 9 bases separating them. The CDR3 loop spans 12 amino acids. Germline V gene lookup returns CDR1 DFQATT and CDR2 SNEGSKA (reference sequence). CDR3 sequence: CSATGPTDTQYF. The CDR3 coding sequence is TGCAGTGCCACGGGACCCACAGATACGCAGTATTTT.

The chain recombines TRBV4-1 with TRBJ1-2, with unresolved D. Germline V gene lookup returns CDR1 MGHRA and CDR2 YSYEKL. V was shortened by 4 bases and J by 2 bases, with 11 bases between the two germline ends. The CDR3 spans 14 residues. The CDR3: CASSPAVANYGYTF. As DNA, the CDR3 is TGCGCCAGCAGCCCAGCGGTAGCCAACTATGGCTACACCTTC.

The J gene is TRBJ1-2, the V gene TRBV7-2, with D perhaps TRBD1 (5 bases). Germline V gene lookup returns CDR1 SGHTA and CDR2 FQGNSA. The CDR3 spans 12 residues. V was cut by 5 bases and J by 7 bases, with 11 bases left in between. The CDR3 here is CASSPGTGGYTF. The CDR3 DNA reads TGTGCCAGCAGCCCTGGGACTGGTGGCTACACCTTC.

This clonotype was seen ten or more times. The chain employs TRBV5-1 and TRBJ2-1; D is possibly TRBD2 (5 bases). CDR1 and CDR2 from the germline V gene are SGHRS and YFSETQ. This CDR3 region has 17 residues. V was trimmed by 4 bases and J by 6 bases, leaving 23 bases between them. The chain's CDR3 is CASSGGRDKLGTNEQFF. The CDR3 DNA sequence: TGCGCCAGCAGCGGTGGGAGAGATAAGCTGGGAACCAATGAGCAGTTCTTC.

This clonotype occurred many times. The chain employs TRBV5-1 and TRBJ2-4, with TRBD1 identical over 9 bases. The CDR3 has 14 residues. Germline V gives CDR1 SGHRS, CDR2 YFSETQ. The trim removed 0 bases at V and 7 bases at J, leaving 2 bases unmatched. In DNA form, the CDR3 reads TGCGCCAGCAGCTTGGGGACAGGGGATAACATTCAGTACTTC. It codes for CASSLGTGDNIQYF.

The V gene is TRBV6-5, the J gene TRBJ2-5, with D perhaps matching TRBD1 (6 bases). CDR1 and CDR2 (germline): MNHEY, SVGAGI. Trimming removed 5 bases from V and 4 bases from J, with 14 bases in between. The CDR3 spans 14 residues. The CDR3: CASSDGRGLETQYF. In DNA form, the CDR3 reads TGTGCCAGCAGTGATGGCAGGGGTTTAGAGACCCAGTACTTC.

Many counts were recorded for this clonotype. The chain combines TRBV20-1 with TRBJ1-1; D is ambiguous. V gave up 0 bases and J gave up 2 bases, with 10 bases separating them. The CDR3 contains 14 residues. The germline V gene has CDR1 DFQATT and CDR2 SNEGSKA (reference sequence). The CDR3, as DNA: TGCAGTGCTAGAGACGGTGGCCAAAACACTGAAGCTTTCTTT. Protein: CSARDGGQNTEAFF.

The table lists this clonotype with many counts. The chain has TRBV7-6 and TRBJ1-2; D perhaps matches TRBD1 (5 bases). Germline loops: CDR1 SGHVS, CDR2 FNYEAQ. CDR3 length: 13 residues. The germline V and J ends were trimmed by 4 bases and 5 bases, with 11 bases remaining between them. CDR3: CASSSGTQYGYTF. The CDR3 DNA sequence: TGTGCCAGCAGCTCAGGGACCCAGTATGGCTACACCTTC.